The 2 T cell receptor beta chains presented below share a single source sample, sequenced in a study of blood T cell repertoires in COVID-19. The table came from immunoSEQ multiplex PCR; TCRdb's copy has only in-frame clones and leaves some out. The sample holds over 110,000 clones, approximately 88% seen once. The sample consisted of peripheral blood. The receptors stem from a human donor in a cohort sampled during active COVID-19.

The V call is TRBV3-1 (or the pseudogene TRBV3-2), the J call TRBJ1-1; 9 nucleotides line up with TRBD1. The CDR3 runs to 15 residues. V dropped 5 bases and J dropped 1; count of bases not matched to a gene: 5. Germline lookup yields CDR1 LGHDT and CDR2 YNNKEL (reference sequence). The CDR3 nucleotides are TGTGCCAGCAGCGGCGGACAGGGGCCGAACACTGAAGCTTTCTTT. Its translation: CASSGGQGPNTEAFF.

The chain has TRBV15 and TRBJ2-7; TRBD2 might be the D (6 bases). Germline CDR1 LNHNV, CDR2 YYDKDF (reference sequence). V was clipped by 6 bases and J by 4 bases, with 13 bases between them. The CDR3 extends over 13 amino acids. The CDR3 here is CATSGGIIYEQYF. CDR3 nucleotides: TGTGCCACCAGTGGGGGGATCATTTACGAGCAGTACTTC.